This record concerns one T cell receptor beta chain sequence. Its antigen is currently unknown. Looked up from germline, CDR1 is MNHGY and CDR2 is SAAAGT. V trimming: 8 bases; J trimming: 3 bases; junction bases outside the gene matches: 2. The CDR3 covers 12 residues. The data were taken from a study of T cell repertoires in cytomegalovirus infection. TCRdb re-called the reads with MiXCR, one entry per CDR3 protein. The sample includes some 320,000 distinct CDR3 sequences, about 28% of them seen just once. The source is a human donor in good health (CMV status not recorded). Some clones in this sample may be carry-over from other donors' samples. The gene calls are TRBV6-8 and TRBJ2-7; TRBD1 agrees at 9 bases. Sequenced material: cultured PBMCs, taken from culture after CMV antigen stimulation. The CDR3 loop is CASLDRGYEQYF. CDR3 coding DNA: TGTGCCAGCCTGGACAGGGGCTACGAGCAGTACTTC.